A selection of T cell receptor beta chains follows, all from one sample in a study of blood T cells in healthy people across ages. MiXCR, applied by TCRdb to the 5' RACE reads, yields one record per CDR3 protein. The sample yields fewer than 900,000 distinct CDR3 sequences, around 34% seen once. The sequencing sample was made of blood. The receptors here all came from a man between 18 and 35 years old in good health. Both conserved end residues are trimmed from each CDR3. The D gene is left open where the match is weak.

D: -; V: TRBV9; J: TRBJ2-1; CDR3: ASSAPTGKSYNEQF
D: -; V: TRBV7-2; J: TRBJ1-2; CDR3: ASSLAGAREGYDYT
D: TRBD2; V: TRBV5-6; J: TRBJ2-2; CDR3: ASSSGLGAGELF
D: -; V: TRBV6-5; J: TRBJ2-4; CDR3: ASSPSGAKNIQY
D: TRBD1; V: TRBV6-1; J: TRBJ2-5; CDR3: ASSVRDREVRGQETQY
D: TRBD1; V: TRBV7-9; J: TRBJ1-1; CDR3: ASSKGQGNTEAF
D: -; V: TRBV7-2; J: TRBJ2-1; CDR3: ASSLASGQF
D: TRBD2; V: TRBV20-1; J: TRBJ2-3; CDR3: SAGGLAGLTDTQY
D: TRBD2; V: TRBV12-3/TRBV12-4; J: TRBJ2-1; CDR3: ASSPPGGALSNEQF
D: TRBD2; V: TRBV20-1; J: TRBJ2-1; CDR3: SARASGESNYNEQF
D: -; V: TRBV7-2; J: TRBJ2-7; CDR3: ASSSDTYEQY
D: -; V: TRBV4-3; J: TRBJ2-1; CDR3: ASSQDGGGHGYEQF
D: -; V: TRBV12-3/TRBV12-4; J: -; CDR3: TSSARETQY
D: TRBD1; V: TRBV20-1; J: TRBJ1-4; CDR3: SAARQGNEKLF
D: -; V: TRBV20-1; J: TRBJ2-5; CDR3: SASDGVLTQETQY
D: -; V: TRBV14; J: TRBJ2-5; CDR3: ASSKRELQETRY
D: -; V: TRBV4-2; J: TRBJ1-4; CDR3: ASSQDSTNEKLF
D: -; V: TRBV12-3/TRBV12-4; J: TRBJ2-5; CDR3: ASKKPTGVHEQY
D: -; V: TRBV12-3/TRBV12-4; J: TRBJ2-7; CDR3: ASRWGTGSSYEQY
D: TRBD1; V: TRBV10-3; J: TRBJ1-2; CDR3: AAQGDLYGYT
D: -; V: TRBV11-1; J: TRBJ2-1; CDR3: ASSFSHEQF
D: TRBD2; V: TRBV7-2; J: TRBJ2-1; CDR3: ASSLRTSGGGGQF
D: -; V: TRBV5-1; J: TRBJ2-6; CDR3: ASRRTQGTGANVLT
D: -; V: TRBV20-1; J: TRBJ2-2; CDR3: SATSKLRDGYTGELF
D: -; V: TRBV7-2; J: TRBJ1-2; CDR3: ASSRTVGEFYGYT
D: -; V: TRBV27; J: TRBJ1-2; CDR3: ASSLRETGYGYT
D: -; V: TRBV6-5; J: TRBJ1-5; CDR3: ASSRRGQPQH
D: TRBD2; V: TRBV7-2; J: TRBJ2-3; CDR3: ASSYVASGGMGDTQY
D: -; V: TRBV12-3/TRBV12-4; J: TRBJ2-1; CDR3: ASSPGLTRRSYNEQF
D: TRBD1; V: TRBV4-3; J: TRBJ1-4; CDR3: ASSHVGQGQEKLF
D: -; V: TRBV5-1; J: TRBJ2-3; CDR3: ASRGVLSTDTRY
D: TRBD1; V: TRBV20-1; J: TRBJ1-2; CDR3: SADGDRGRPVGYT
D: -; V: TRBV30; J: TRBJ1-6; CDR3: AWSGQSSYNSPLH
D: -; V: TRBV5-1; J: TRBJ1-1; CDR3: ASSLAQQTTGTEAF
D: -; V: TRBV7-2; J: TRBJ1-3; CDR3: ASSLEIGATGNTIY
D: TRBD1; V: TRBV5-6; J: TRBJ2-5; CDR3: ASSLIDRDQETQY
D: TRBD1; V: TRBV20-1; J: TRBJ2-3; CDR3: SARGDRGPFLDTQY
D: -; V: TRBV5-1; J: TRBJ1-6; CDR3: ASSSETGNSPLH
D: TRBD1; V: TRBV7-2; J: TRBJ1-5; CDR3: ASSSRQGSFSLDSNQPQH
D: TRBD1; V: TRBV12-3/TRBV12-4; J: TRBJ1-6; CDR3: ASSRGQGNSPLH
D: -; V: TRBV7-2; J: TRBJ1-2; CDR3: ASSLRSPKNYGYT
D: -; V: TRBV6-2/TRBV6-3; J: TRBJ2-3; CDR3: ASSYSFDTQY
D: -; V: TRBV5-1; J: TRBJ2-1; CDR3: ASSWDGSPYNEQF
D: -; V: TRBV12-3/TRBV12-4; J: TRBJ2-7; CDR3: ASSPYHYEQY
D: -; V: TRBV12-3/TRBV12-4; J: TRBJ2-1; CDR3: ASRRGAINEQF
D: -; V: TRBV7-3; J: TRBJ1-2; CDR3: ASSLSPDSLAGYT
D: -; V: TRBV12-3/TRBV12-4; J: TRBJ1-2; CDR3: ASSHGGGRGRADYT
D: -; V: TRBV4-3; J: TRBJ2-3; CDR3: ASSPYQGGRADTQY
D: -; V: TRBV6-6; J: TRBJ2-4; CDR3: ASSAPSGHGGNIQY
D: -; V: TRBV7-2; J: TRBJ2-1; CDR3: ASSLEGVGNEQF
D: TRBD1; V: TRBV6-6; J: TRBJ2-5; CDR3: ASSRTGGKETQY
D: -; V: TRBV10-3; J: TRBJ2-1; CDR3: AICEADDEQF
D: TRBD1; V: TRBV29-1; J: TRBJ2-7; CDR3: SVEDKSGQGVEQY
D: -; V: TRBV20-1; J: TRBJ2-7; CDR3: SAHQRWSYEQY
D: -; V: TRBV5-6; J: TRBJ2-3; CDR3: ASSLEGGNTDTQY